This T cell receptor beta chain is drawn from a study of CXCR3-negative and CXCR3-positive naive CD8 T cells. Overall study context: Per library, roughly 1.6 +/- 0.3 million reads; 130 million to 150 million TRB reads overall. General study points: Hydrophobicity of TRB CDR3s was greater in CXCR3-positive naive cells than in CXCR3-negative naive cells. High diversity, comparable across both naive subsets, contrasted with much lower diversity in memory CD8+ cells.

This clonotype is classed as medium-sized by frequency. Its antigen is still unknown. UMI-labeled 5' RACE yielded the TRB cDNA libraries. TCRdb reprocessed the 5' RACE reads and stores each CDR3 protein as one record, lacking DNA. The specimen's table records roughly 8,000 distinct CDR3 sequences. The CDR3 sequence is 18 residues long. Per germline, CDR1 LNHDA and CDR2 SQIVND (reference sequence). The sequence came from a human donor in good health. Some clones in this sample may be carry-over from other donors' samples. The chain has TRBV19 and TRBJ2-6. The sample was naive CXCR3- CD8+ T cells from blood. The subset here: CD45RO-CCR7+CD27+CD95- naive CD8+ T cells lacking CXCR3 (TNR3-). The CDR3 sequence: CASHSLARDALVANVLTF.